The 2 T cell receptor beta chains listed next were all sequenced from one sample in a study of shared clonotypes between healthy human individuals. Naive CD8 cells were CD45RO-negative, positively selected for CCR7, excluding terminally differentiated effector memory CD45RA+ cells. The protocol was immunoSEQ multiplex PCR, while the TCRdb copy is restricted to in-frame clones and leaves out a portion. This sample yields hundreds of thousands of clones, of which about 95% are seen a single time; more than 0.085% belongs to the top ten. The sequencing sample was made of naive CD8+ T cells sorted from blood. These receptors were taken from a woman aged 25 to 39 in good health.

The rearrangement uses TRBV28 and TRBJ1-5; 10 bases are a match to TRBD1. Germline V gives CDR1 MDHEN, CDR2 SYDVKM. The CDR3 loop spans 16 amino acids. The V gene end was trimmed by 8 bases and the J gene end by 4 bases; junction bases not matched to a gene: 11. As DNA, the CDR3 is TGTGCCAGCCGCTCGACAGGGGGCGCGGAGAATCAGCCCCAGCATTTT. Its protein is CASRSTGGAENQPQHF.

CDR3 protein: CASSFQRHNEQFF. The CDR3 region has the DNA TGTGCCAGCAGTTTTCAGCGCCACAATGAGCAGTTCTTC. The chain couples TRBV27 to TRBJ2-1; no definite D call. Germline CDR1 is MNHEY and CDR2 is SMNVEV (reference sequence). With 3 bases removed from V and 5 bases from J, the gap between germline ends came to 8 bases. This CDR3 region has 13 residues.